This T cell receptor (beta chain) is from a study of cytomegalovirus exposure and HLA in healthy donors. CDR1 SEHNR and CDR2 FQNEAQ come from the germline V gene (reference sequence). The CDR3 sequence is 17 residues long. The V end lost 1 base, the J end lost 0 bases, and 10 bases lay between the germline ends. PCR used 60 Vbeta primers and 13 Jbeta primers. Data came from immunoSEQ multiplex PCR; TCRdb stores just in-frame clones and leaves some out. Seen here are 100,000 to 150,000 clones, roughly 83% observed once, and the top ten hold around 1.2%. This chain links TRBV7-9 with TRBJ2-6, with D perhaps matching TRBD2 (5 bases). This clonotype originated in a girl aged 2-9 years in good health and CMV-seronegative. Sequenced input: PBMCs. The CDR3: CASSLVVRDSGANVLTF. DNA of the CDR3: TGTGCCAGCAGCTTAGTCGTCCGGGACTCTGGGGCCAACGTCCTGACTTTC. The entire variable domain, with the rest obtained from reference TRBV7-9 and TRBJ2-6, is as follows: DTGVSQNPRHKITKRGQNVTFRCDPISEHNRLYWYRQTLGQGPEFLTYFQNEAQLEKSRLLSDRFSAERPKGSFSTLEIQRTEQGDSAMYLCASSLVVRDSGANVLTFGAGSRLTVL.